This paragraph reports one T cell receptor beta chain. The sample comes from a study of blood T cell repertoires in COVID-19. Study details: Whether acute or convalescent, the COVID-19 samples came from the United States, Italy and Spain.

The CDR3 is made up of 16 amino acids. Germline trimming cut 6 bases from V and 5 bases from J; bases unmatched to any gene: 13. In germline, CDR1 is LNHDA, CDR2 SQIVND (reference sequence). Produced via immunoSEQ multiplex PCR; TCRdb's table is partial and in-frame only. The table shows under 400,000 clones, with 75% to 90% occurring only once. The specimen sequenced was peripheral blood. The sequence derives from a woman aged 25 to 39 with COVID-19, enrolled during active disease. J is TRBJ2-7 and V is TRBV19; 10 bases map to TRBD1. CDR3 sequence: CASSPSRGQGSHEQYF. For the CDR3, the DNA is TGTGCCAGTAGCCCTTCCCGGGGACAGGGGTCCCACGAGCAGTACTTC.